This TCR beta chain was found in a study of shared clonotypes between healthy human individuals. Broader study findings: The naive CD4 repertoires of several donors were compared, and 5% to 6.5% of clonotypes were shared. A limitation of the genetic and exposure-history diversity represented arose from few donors.

Notes on this clone: Its antigen is not identified.

Germline CDR1 MNHEY, CDR2 SVGAGI. Trimming took off 0 bases at V and 7 bases at J, with 10 bases between the two ends. This CDR3 region has 13 residues. Adults of Caucasian background living in Nashville, Tennessee made up all donors. At a deep level, the assay was run. Using immunoSEQ multiplex PCR, the repertoire was profiled, and TCRdb retains in-frame clones only, with some absent. The sample consists of millions of clones, around 94% of them appearing once. This receptor was obtained from a man younger than 35 in good health. The chain joins TRBV6-5 to TRBJ2-7, with D possibly matching TRBD1 (5 bases). Sequencing was carried out using naive CD4+ T cells sorted from blood. Subset indicated: CD45RA+ positively selected. The chain's CDR3 is CASSYSVRQEQYF. DNA of the CDR3: TGTGCCAGCAGTTACTCGGTGCGACAGGAGCAGTACTTC.